The rows below give T cell receptor beta chains drawn from one sample of a study of blood T cell repertoires in COVID-19. The repertoire was sequenced with immunoSEQ multiplex PCR; TCRdb's copy has only in-frame clones and lacks some. Here the sample spans nearly 250,000 clones, roughly 82% being singletons. Sequencing was done on a sample of peripheral blood. Receptors were obtained from a woman older than 75 with COVID-19, enrolled during active disease. The conserved cysteine and the conserved F or W are not part of the CDR3 here.

J: TRBJ1-5; V: TRBV30; CDR3: AWKKTGHEPQH
J: TRBJ1-4; V: TRBV19; CDR3: ASSPPGVGHEKLF
J: TRBJ1-4; V: TRBV27; CDR3: ASSLKWTGRSTNEKLF
J: TRBJ1-2; V: TRBV3-1/TRBV3-2; CDR3: ASSQVGDLSYGYT
J: TRBJ2-5; V: TRBV7-9; CDR3: ASSPGQGRETQY
J: TRBJ1-1; V: TRBV3-1/TRBV3-2; CDR3: ASSQGGGDLAEAF
J: TRBJ1-5; V: TRBV19; CDR3: ASNLLAGSNQPQH
J: TRBJ1-1; V: TRBV18; CDR3: ASSKTGVNTEAF
J: TRBJ2-7; V: TRBV3-1/TRBV3-2; CDR3: ASSQGPAHYEQY
J: TRBJ2-3; V: TRBV5-1; CDR3: ASSLLGRTDTQY
J: TRBJ2-7; V: TRBV5-1; CDR3: ASSPPGTGVSEQY
J: TRBJ1-2; V: TRBV6-5; CDR3: ASTGTGQGGYGYT
J: TRBJ2-1; V: TRBV24-1; CDR3: ATSESGLADNEQF
J: TRBJ2-5; V: TRBV9; CDR3: ASSVDSGGTQETQY
J: TRBJ1-3; V: TRBV18; CDR3: ASTPTGQGGSGNTIY
J: TRBJ2-7; V: TRBV3-1/TRBV3-2; CDR3: ASSQGDSREVY
J: TRBJ1-1; V: TRBV18; CDR3: ASSPSDNPHTEAF
J: TRBJ1-4; V: TRBV6-5; CDR3: ASRPGQDREKLF
J: TRBJ1-5; V: TRBV2; CDR3: ASAGGQGALNSNQPQH
J: TRBJ1-1; V: TRBV4-1; CDR3: ASSSFTGNTEAF
J: TRBJ2-1; V: TRBV9; CDR3: ASSVGLADGNEQF
J: TRBJ1-4; V: TRBV7-9; CDR3: ASSSDRAVNEKLF
J: TRBJ2-2; V: TRBV6-4; CDR3: ASRPGPGGTGELF
J: TRBJ1-3; V: TRBV7-6; CDR3: ASSLARQGSGNTIY
J: TRBJ1-1; V: TRBV7-8; CDR3: ASSTRQGGTEAF
J: TRBJ1-2; V: TRBV3-1/TRBV3-2; CDR3: ASSRNSGGYGYT
J: TRBJ2-7; V: TRBV21-1; CDR3: ASSRKHRNEQY